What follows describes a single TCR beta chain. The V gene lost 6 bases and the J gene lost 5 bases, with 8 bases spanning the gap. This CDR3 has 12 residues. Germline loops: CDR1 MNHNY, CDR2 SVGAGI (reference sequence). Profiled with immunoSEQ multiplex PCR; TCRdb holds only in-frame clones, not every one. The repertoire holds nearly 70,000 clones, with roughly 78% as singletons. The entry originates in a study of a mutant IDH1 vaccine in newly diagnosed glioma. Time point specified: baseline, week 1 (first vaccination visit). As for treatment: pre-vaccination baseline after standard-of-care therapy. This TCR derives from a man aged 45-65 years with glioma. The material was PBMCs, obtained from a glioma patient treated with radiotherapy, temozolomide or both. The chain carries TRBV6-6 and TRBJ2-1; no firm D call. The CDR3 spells CASRTVDNEQFF. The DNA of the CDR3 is TGTGCCAGCAGGACGGTTGACAATGAGCAGTTCTTC.